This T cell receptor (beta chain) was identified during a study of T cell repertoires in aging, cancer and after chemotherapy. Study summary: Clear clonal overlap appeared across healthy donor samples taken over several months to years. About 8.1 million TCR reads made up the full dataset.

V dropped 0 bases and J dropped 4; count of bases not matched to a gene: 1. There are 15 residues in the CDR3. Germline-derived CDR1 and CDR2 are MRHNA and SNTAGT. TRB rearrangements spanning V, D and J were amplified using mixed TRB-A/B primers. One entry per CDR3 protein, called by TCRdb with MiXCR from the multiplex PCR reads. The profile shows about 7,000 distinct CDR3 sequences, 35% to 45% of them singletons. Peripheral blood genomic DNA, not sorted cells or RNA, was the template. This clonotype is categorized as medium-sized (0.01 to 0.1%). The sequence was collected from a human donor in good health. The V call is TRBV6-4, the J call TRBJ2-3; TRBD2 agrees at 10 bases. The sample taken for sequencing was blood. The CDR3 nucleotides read TGTGCCAGCAGTGACTCGAGCGGGGGGGCAGATACGCAGTATTTT. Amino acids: CASSDSSGGADTQYF.